The present TCR beta chain was sequenced within a study of T-cell reconstitution after alpha-beta-depleted transplantation in children. TCRbeta library construction was performed incorporating unique molecular identifiers. MiXCR, run by TCRdb on the PCR reads, gives a single entry per CDR3 protein. The sample has more than 400,000 distinct CDR3 sequences; 10% to 12% are singletons. This clonotype was picked up a small number of times. The input for sequencing was PBMCs, mostly from graft donor cells, taken 180 days after TCRalphabeta/CD19-depleted stem cell transplant. The receptor's source is a female patient aged 2-15 years who had a stem cell transplant for aplastic anemia, so the T cells may come from the graft donor.

CDR3 nucleotides: TGCAGCGTTTTACGGGACGGCTATACCTACAATGAGCAGTTCTTC. It is translated as CSVLRDGYTYNEQFF. This sequence joins TRBV29-1 and TRBJ2-1; D may correspond to TRBD1 or TRBD2 (5 bases each). This CDR3 has 15 amino acids. V lost 5 bases, J lost 2 bases, and 16 bases lay in between. The germline gives CDR1 SQVTM, CDR2 ANQGSEA.